Listed below are T cell receptor beta chains from one sample, sequenced in a study of tumor and adjacent non-tumor tissue in lung cancer. TCRdb re-derived calls from the multiplex PCR reads in MiXCR, one entry per CDR3 protein. The sample lists 68,000 or so distinct CDR3 sequences, approximately 63% occurring once. The sequenced sample consisted of lung tumor tissue. These receptors originate from a man aged 45-65 years with non-small cell lung cancer. The CDR3 runs from the conserved cysteine through the conserved F or W. The D gene is left open where the match is weak. Expanded clones are given a class, and other clones once, few, many or no size at all.

NA | TRBJ1-1 | NA | 14 | TRBV12-3/TRBV12-4 | CASCLGTVGIEAFF | TGTGCTAGCTGCCTTGGTACGGTAGGGATTGAAGCCTTCTTT
NA | TRBJ1-6 | NA | 17 | TRBV6-6 | CDSSYDETSSYNSPLHF | TGTGACAGCAGTTACGATGAGACAAGCTCCTATAATTCACCCCTCCATTTT
NA | TRBJ1-1 | NA | 14 | TRBV29-1 | CSARTWGSYTEAFF | TGCAGCGCCAGGACATGGGGCTCGTATACTGAAGCTTTCTTT
NA | TRBJ2-3 | TRBD1 | 16 | TRBV11-2 | CASSPQGAYSTDMQYF | TGTGCCAGCAGCCCTCAGGGGGCCTATAGCACAGATATGCAGTATTTT
NA | TRBJ1-1 | TRBD1 | 13 | TRBV24-1 | CATRRTGSAEAFF | TGTGCCACCAGGAGGACAGGGAGTGCTGAAGCTTTCTTT
NA | TRBJ2-1 | TRBD2 | 16 | TRBV20-1 | CSARDFVGGSYSEQFF | TGCAGTGCTAGAGATTTTGTGGGAGGGTCCTACAGTGAGCAGTTCTTC
NA | TRBJ2-7 | TRBD2 | 15 | TRBV18 | CASSATSGASYEQYF | TGTGCCAGCTCAGCAACTAGCGGAGCCTCCTACGAGCAGTACTTC
once | TRBJ1-1 | NA | 13 | TRBV11-1 | CVSSPGTWDEAYF | TGTGTCAGCAGCCCCGGGACATGGGATGAAGCTTACTTT
NA | TRBJ2-3 | TRBD2 | 15 | TRBV12-3/TRBV12-4 | CASSVAGVETDTQYF | TGTGCCAGCAGTGTCGCGGGAGTCGAAACAGATACTCAGTATTTT
NA | TRBJ2-7 | TRBD2 | 13 | TRBV6-5 | CDSRPGRDYEQYF | TGTGACAGCAGACCCGGACGGGACTACGAGCAGTATTTC
NA | TRBJ1-5 | TRBD1 | 15 | TRBV20-1 | CGARGGQGADQPQHF | TGCGGTGCTAGGGGGGGACAGGGGGCAGATCAGCCCCAACATTTT
NA | TRBJ2-3 | TRBD1 | 13 | TRBV29-1 | CSTTGGRTDTQYF | TGTAGCACTACAGGGGGCCGCACAGATACGCAGTATTTT
many | TRBJ2-7 | TRBD1 | 15 | TRBV10-3 | CAISDRDRQNYEQYF | TGTGCCATCAGTGACAGGGACAGGCAGAACTACGAGCAGTACTTC
NA | TRBJ1-2 | NA | 11 | TRBV7-9 | CASSRQGGYTF | TGTGCCAGCAGCCGCCAGGGGGGCTACACCTTC
many | TRBJ2-7 | NA | 13 | TRBV29-1 | CSVGHGSSYEQYF | TGCAGCGTTGGTCACGGAAGCTCCTACGAGCAGTACTTC
many | TRBJ2-1 | TRBD2 | 16 | TRBV7-2 | CASSPIFGGSYNEQFF | TGTGCCAGCAGCCCTATCTTTGGCGGGAGTTACAATGAGCAGTTCTTC
many | TRBJ1-4 | NA | 13 | TRBV7-9 | CASSLESRAQLFF | TGTGCCAGCAGCTTAGAGTCCAGGGCCCAACTGTTTTTT
NA | TRBJ2-2 | NA | 15 | TRBV6-6 | CASSHYTPNTGEFFF | TGTGCCAGCAGTCACTACACACCCAACACCGGGGAGTTTTTTTTT
NA | TRBJ1-5 | TRBD1 | 17 | TRBV28 | CTSSRTGDRSSNQPQHF | TGTACCAGCAGTCGGACAGGGGACCGATCTAGCAATCAGCCCCAGCATTTT
NA | TRBJ2-1 | TRBD2 | 16 | TRBV7-2 | CSSSFGLAGGSNEQFF | TGTTCCAGTAGCTTCGGACTAGCGGGAGGTTCAAATGAGCAGTTCTTC
NA | TRBJ2-1 | NA | 15 | TRBV11-3 | CASRLEGRSRDEQFF | TGTGCCAGCAGACTCGAGGGGCGGTCCCGCGACGAGCAGTTCTTC
few | TRBJ1-1 | NA | 16 | TRBV20-1 | CSARARALGSNTEAFF | TGCAGTGCTAGAGCCCGGGCCTTAGGTTCGAACACTGAAGCTTTCTTT
many | TRBJ2-5 | NA | 18 | TRBV12-3/TRBV12-4 | CASSLAARLGRFEETQYF | TGTGCCAGCAGTTTAGCCGCCCGACTAGGCAGGTTCGAAGAGACCCAGTACTTC
many | TRBJ2-3 | NA | 14 | TRBV6-5 | CASSYPGHTDTQYF | TGTGCCAGCAGTTACCCGGGACACACAGATACGCAGTATTTT
NA | TRBJ1-2 | NA | 15 | TRBV11-2 | CASSPTGGGSYGYTF | TGTGCCAGCAGCCCAACGGGGGGAGGGAGCTATGGCTACACCTTC
NA | TRBJ1-2 | NA | 13 | TRBV29-1 | CSIEAVQDLGYSF | TGCAGCATTGAAGCGGTGCAGGACCTTGGCTACAGCTTC
few | TRBJ2-1 | TRBD2 | 16 | TRBV28 | CASSLLASGSLNEQFF | TGTGCCAGCAGTTTATTAGCTAGCGGGAGTCTGAATGAGCAGTTCTTC
few | TRBJ1-1 | NA | 15 | TRBV12-3/TRBV12-4 | CASSLPGTVNSEAFF | TGTGCCAGTAGTTTGCCCGGGACGGTGAACAGTGAAGCTTTCTTT
many | TRBJ1-4 | NA | 13 | TRBV7-9 | CASSLTSGAKLFF | TGTGCCAGCAGCTTGACATCCGGGGCAAAACTGTTTTTT
many | TRBJ2-7 | NA | 12 | TRBV20-1 | CSARKSVAEQYF | TGCAGTGCTAGAAAGTCCGTGGCCGAGCAGTACTTC
few | TRBJ1-1 | NA | 16 | TRBV6-6 | CASSYSPHRTDTEAFF | TGTGCCAGCAGTTACTCCCCCCACCGAACGGACACTGAAGCTTTCTTT